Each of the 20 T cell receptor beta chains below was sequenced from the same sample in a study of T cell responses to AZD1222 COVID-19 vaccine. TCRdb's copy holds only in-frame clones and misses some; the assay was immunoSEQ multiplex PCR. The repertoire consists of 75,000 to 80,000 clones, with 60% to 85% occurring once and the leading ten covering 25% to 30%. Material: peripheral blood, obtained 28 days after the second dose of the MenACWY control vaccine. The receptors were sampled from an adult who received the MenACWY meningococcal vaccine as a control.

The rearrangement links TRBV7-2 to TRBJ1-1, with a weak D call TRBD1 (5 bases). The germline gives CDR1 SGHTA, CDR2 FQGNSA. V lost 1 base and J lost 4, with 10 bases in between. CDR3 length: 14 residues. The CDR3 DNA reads TGTGCCAGCAGCTTAGGGGGGGGTACCACTGAAGCTTTCTTT. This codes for CASSLGGGTTEAFF. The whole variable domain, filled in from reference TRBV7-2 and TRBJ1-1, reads GAGVSQSPSNKVTEKGKDVELRCDPISGHTALYWYRQSLGQGLEFLIYFQGNSAPDKSGLPSDRFSAERTGGSVSTLTIQRTQQEDSAVYLCASSLGGGTTEAFFGQGTRLTVV.

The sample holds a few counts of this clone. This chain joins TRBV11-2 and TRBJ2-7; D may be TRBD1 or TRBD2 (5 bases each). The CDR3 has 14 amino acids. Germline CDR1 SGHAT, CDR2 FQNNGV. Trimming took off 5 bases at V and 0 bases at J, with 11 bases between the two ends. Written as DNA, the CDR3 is TGTGCCAGCAGCCCGGGACGGAGCTCCTACGAGCAGTACTTC. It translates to CASSPGRSSYEQYF. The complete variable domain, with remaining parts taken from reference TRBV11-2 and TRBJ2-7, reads EAGVAQSPRYKIIEKRQSVAFWCNPISGHATLYWYQQILGQGPKLLIQFQNNGVVDDSQLPKDRFSAERLKGVDSTLKIQPAKLEDSAVYLCASSPGRSSYEQYFGPGTRLTVT.

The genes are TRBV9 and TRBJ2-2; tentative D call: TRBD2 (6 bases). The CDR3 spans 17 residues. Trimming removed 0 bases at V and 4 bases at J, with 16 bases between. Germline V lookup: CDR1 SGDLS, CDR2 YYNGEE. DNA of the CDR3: TGTGCCAGCAGCGTAGTAATGGAGGGGATTGGCACCGGGGAGCTGTTTTTT. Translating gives CASSVVMEGIGTGELFF.

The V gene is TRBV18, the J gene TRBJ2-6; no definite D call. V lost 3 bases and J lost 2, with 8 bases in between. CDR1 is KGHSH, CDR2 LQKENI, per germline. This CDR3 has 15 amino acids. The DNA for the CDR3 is TGTGCCAGCTCACCCGTGGGAACTGGGGCCAACGTCCTGACTTTC. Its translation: CASSPVGTGANVLTF.

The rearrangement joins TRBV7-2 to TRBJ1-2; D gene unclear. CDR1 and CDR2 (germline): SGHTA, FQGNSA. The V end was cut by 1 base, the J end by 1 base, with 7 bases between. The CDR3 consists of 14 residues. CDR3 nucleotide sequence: TGTGCCAGCAGCTTAGGCGGACTTAACTATGGCTACACCTTC. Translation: CASSLGGLNYGYTF.

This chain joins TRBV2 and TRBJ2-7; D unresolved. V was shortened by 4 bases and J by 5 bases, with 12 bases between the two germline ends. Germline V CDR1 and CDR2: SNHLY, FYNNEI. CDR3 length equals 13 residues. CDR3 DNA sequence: TGTGCCAGCAGTGGGACCGGTTACCACGAGCAGTACTTC. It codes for CASSGTGYHEQYF. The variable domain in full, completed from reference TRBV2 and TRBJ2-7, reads EPEVTQTPSHQVTQMGQEVILRCVPISNHLYFYWYRQILGQKVEFLVSFYNNEISEKSEIFDDQFSVERPDGSNFTLKIRSTKLEDSAMYFCASSGTGYHEQYFGPGTRLTVT.

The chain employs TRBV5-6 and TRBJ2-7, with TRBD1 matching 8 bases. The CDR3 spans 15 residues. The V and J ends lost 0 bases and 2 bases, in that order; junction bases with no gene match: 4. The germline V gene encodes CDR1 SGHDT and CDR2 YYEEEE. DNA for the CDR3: TGTGCCAGCAGCTTGGAGGGACAGGCCCCCTACGAGCAGTACTTC. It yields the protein CASSLEGQAPYEQYF.

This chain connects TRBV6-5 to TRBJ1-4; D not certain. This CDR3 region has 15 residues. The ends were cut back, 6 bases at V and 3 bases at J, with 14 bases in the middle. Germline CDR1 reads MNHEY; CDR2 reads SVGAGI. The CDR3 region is CASRSRSSSNEKLFF. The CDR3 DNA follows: TGTGCCAGCAGATCTAGGAGCTCATCTAATGAAAAACTGTTTTTT.

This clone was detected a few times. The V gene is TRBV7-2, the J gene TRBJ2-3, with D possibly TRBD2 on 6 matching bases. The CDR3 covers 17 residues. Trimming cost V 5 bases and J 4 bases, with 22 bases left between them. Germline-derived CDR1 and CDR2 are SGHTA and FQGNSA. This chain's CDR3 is CASSQRSTSSVADTQYF. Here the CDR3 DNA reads TGTGCCAGCAGCCAGCGCTCGACTAGTAGTGTGGCAGATACGCAGTATTTT.

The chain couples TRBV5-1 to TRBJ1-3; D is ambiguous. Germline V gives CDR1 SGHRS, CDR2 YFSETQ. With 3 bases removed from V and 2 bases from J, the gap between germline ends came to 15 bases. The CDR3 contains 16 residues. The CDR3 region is CASSYGDRQPGNTIYF. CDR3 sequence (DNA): TGCGCCAGCAGCTACGGGGATAGGCAGCCTGGAAACACCATATATTTT.

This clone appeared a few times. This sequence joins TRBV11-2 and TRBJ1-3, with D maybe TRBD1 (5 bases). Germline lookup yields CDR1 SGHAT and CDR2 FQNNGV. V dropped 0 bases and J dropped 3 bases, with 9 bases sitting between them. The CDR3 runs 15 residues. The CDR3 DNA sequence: TGTGCCAGCAGCTTAGATCCGGGGGTTGGAAACACCATATATTTT. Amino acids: CASSLDPGVGNTIYF.

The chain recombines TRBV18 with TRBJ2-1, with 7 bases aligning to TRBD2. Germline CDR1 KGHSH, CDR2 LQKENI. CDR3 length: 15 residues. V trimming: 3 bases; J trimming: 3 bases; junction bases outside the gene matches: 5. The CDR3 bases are TGTGCCAGCTCACCGTCCAGCGGGGACTACAATGAGCAGTTCTTC. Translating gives CASSPSSGDYNEQFF.

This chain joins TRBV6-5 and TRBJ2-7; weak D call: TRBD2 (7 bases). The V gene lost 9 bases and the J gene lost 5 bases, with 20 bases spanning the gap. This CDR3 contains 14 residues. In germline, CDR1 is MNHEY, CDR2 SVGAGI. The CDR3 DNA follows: TGTGCCAGTAGGGAGGGGGGGGTAGTTGACGAGCAGTACTTC. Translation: CASREGGVVDEQYF.

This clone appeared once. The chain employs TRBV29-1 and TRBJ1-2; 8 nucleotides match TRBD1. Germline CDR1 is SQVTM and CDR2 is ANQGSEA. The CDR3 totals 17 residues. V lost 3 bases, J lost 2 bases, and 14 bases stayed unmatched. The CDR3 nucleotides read TGCAGCGTTGATAGCCCCTCATCACAGGGGGGGAACTATGGCTACACCTTC. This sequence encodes CSVDSPSSQGGNYGYTF.

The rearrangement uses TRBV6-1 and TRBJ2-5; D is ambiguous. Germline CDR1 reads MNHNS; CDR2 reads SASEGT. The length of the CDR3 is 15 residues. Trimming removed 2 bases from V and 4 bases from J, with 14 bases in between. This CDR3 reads CASSEPGRPGETQYF. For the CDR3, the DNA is TGTGCCAGCAGTGAACCGGGCAGGCCAGGAGAGACCCAGTACTTC.

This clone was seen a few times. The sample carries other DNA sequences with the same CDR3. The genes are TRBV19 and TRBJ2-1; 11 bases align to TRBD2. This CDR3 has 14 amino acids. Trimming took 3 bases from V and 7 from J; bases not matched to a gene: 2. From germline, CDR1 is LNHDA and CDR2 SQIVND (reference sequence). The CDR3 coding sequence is TGTGCCAGTAGTATCGGACTAGCGGGTAATGAGCAGTTCTTC. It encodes CASSIGLAGNEQFF.

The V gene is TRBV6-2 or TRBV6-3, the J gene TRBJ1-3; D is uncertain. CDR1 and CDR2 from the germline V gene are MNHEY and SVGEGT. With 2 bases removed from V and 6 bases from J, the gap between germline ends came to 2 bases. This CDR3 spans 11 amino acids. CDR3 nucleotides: TGTGCCAGCAGTTACGAAAACACCATATATTTT. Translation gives CASSYENTIYF.

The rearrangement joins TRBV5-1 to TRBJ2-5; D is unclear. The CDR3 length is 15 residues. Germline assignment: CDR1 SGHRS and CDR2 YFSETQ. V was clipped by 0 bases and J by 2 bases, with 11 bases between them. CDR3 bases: TGCGCCAGCAGCTTGGATGGCACCTCTCAAGAGACCCAGTACTTC. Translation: CASSLDGTSQETQYF.

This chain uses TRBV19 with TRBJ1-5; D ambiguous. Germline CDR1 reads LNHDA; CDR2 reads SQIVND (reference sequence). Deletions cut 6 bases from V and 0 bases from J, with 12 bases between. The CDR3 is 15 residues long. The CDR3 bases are TGTGCCAGTAGAGAATTGGACCGTAGCAATCAGCCCCAGCATTTT. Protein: CASRELDRSNQPQHF.

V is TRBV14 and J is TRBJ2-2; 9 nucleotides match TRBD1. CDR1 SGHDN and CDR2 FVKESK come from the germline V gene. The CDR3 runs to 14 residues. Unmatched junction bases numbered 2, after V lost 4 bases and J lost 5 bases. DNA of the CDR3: TGTGCCAGCAGCCGGGACAGGGTAACCGGGGAGCTGTTTTTT. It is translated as CASSRDRVTGELFF.